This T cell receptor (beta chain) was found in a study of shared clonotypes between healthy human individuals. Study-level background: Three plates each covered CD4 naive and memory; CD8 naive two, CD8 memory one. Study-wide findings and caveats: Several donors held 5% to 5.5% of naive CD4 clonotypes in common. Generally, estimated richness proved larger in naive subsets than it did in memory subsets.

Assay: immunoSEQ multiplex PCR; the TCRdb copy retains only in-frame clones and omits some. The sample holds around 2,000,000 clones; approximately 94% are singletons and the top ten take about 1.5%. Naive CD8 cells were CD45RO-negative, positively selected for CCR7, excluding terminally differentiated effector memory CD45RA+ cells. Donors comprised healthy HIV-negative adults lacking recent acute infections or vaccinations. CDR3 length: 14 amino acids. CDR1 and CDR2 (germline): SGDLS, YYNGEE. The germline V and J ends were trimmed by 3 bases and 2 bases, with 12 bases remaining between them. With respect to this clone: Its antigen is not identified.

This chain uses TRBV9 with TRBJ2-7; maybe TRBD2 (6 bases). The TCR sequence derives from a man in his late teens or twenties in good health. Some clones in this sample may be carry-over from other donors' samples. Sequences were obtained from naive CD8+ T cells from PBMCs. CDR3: CASSGGDGPYEQYF. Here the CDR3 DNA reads TGTGCCAGCAGCGGGGGGGACGGCCCCTACGAGCAGTACTTC.